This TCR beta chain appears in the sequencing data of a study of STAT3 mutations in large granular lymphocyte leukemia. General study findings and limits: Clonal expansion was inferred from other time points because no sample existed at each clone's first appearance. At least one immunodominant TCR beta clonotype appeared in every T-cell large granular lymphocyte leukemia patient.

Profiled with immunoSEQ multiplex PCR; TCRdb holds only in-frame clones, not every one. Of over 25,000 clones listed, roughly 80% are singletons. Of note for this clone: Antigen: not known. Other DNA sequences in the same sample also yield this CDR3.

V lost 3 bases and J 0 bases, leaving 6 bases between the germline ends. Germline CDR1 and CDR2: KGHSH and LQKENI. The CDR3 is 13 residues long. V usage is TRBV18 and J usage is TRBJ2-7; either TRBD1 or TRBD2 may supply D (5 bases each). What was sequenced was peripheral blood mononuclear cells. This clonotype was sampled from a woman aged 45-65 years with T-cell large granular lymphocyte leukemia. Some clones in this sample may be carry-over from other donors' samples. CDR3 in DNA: TGTGCCAGCTCACCGGGGGTCTCCTACGAGCAGTACTTC. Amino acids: CASSPGVSYEQYF.